Listed below are T cell receptor beta chains from one sample, sequenced in a study of shared clonotypes between healthy human individuals. Clones were read by immunoSEQ multiplex PCR, and TCRdb kept only the in-frame ones, dropping some. The sample consists of under 2,000,000 clones, roughly 95% of them appearing once. The sequenced sample consisted of naive CD8+ T cells sorted from blood. These receptors all come from a young man in good health. Both conserved end residues are part of each CDR3. Fields, in order: D gene, V gene, CDR3 protein. A D gene is named only where the DNA matches it firmly.

- TRBV7-9 CASSLDTGAWSWETQYF
TRBD1 TRBV28 CASSGGQGSSYEQYF
- TRBV11-2 CASSLESDYEQYF
- TRBV6-5 CASSYGMNTGELFF
TRBD1 TRBV28 CASSLHPPDREGWDYGYTF
- TRBV7-2 CASSDRSYEQYF
- TRBV7-2 CASSLALGDSPLHF
TRBD1 TRBV25-1 CASSHRGSNQPQHF
- TRBV7-9 CASSSYVGQPQHF
TRBD1 TRBV5-1 CASSWTGYNEQFF
TRBD2 TRBV6-4 CASSVLPGLAGGPNGELFF
- TRBV4-1 CASSQESRNTEAFF
TRBD1 TRBV6-5 CASSYSPDRGYEQYF
TRBD2 TRBV7-8 CASSPRLAGGGDEEQFF
- TRBV7-6 CASSLAPGNEQFF
- TRBV29-1 CSVEGGAGGQYF
- TRBV6-1 CASSEIETAGYGYTF
TRBD2 TRBV27 CASSLRPGLLAGGTDTQYF
- TRBV6-5 CASSYSGSSLTEAFF
TRBD2 TRBV5-1 CASSPTSGGYQETQYF
TRBD1 TRBV25-1 CASSVGTGKLLYGYTF
- TRBV6-5 CASSYGYNEQFF
- TRBV4-3 CASSQGVQTDITNEKLFF
- TRBV27 CASSLRGPLMNTEAFF
- TRBV4-1 CASSQDDTGQSTDTQYF
TRBD2 TRBV4-1 CASSQEGLAENTGELFF
- TRBV30 CAWTPPDGPSTDTQYF
- TRBV4-1 CASRLGGELFF
- TRBV7-9 CASSPTTTDTQYF
- TRBV5-6 CASSLADGKETQYF
- TRBV7-9 CASSSGTAGNTIYF
- TRBV30 CAWSVFGGPEAFF
TRBD1 TRBV27 CASKGTGGLGEQYF
TRBD2 TRBV6-6 CASSSAGEAVMGEQYF
- TRBV7-9 CATQPKGLSGEQYF
TRBD1 TRBV6-1 CASNGQGSGNEQFF
- TRBV30 CAWSDAASSQTQYF
- TRBV7-2 CASSLALRGTSQETQYF
- TRBV4-3 CASSPYGETREETQYF
- TRBV5-4 CASSLGGHYEQYF
- TRBV5-6 CASSFSGDTQYF
TRBD1 TRBV5-6 CASSSSPDRDHGYTF
- TRBV27 CASSSPFGQYF
- TRBV19 CASSLSEITEAFF
TRBD1 TRBV25-1 CASSEYRTGGYEQYF
TRBD2 TRBV4-1 CASSQDRSGATQETQYF
TRBD1 TRBV27 CASMGQGWSDTQYF
- TRBV7-6 CASSLSAGHMNTEAFF
- TRBV7-8 CASSLDGVPQHF
- TRBV30 CAWSGGAGETQYF
TRBD2 TRBV13 CASSSGTSNEQYF
- TRBV10-2 CASTGTPFGIETQYF
TRBD1 TRBV11-2 CASSLSRDRAYEQYF
- TRBV9 CASSVGGLTYNEQFF
- TRBV13 CASSLIGGYEQYF
- TRBV7-9 CASSKGTIEAFF